The entry below describes one T cell receptor beta chain. This specimen belongs to a study of blood T cell repertoires in COVID-19. With 6 bases clipped from V and 0 bases from J, the junction kept 3 bases outside the gene matches. Germline CDR1 and CDR2: SNHLY and FYNNEI. The CDR3 extends over 15 amino acids. Original methodology: Amplification with reference gene primers provided the estimates of nucleated cell counts. Profiled with immunoSEQ multiplex PCR; TCRdb holds only in-frame clones, not every one. V and J calls and clone size are copied from that table; D and trimming were computed from the DNA. The profile shows a few hundred thousand clones, roughly 88% of them singletons.

The chain couples TRBV2 to TRBJ2-7, with 12 bases fitting TRBD1. The sample taken for sequencing was peripheral blood. This clonotype originated in a woman aged 30 to 39 who had recovered from COVID-19. The CDR3 reads CASRSGQGASYEQYF. DNA of the CDR3: TGTGCCAGCAGGTCGGGACAGGGGGCCTCCTACGAGCAGTACTTC.